This note documents a single T cell receptor beta chain sequence. The target antigen is unknown. Gene labels here are mouse ones. The read ends 1 residue early relative to the CDR3; the germline J gene fills the gap. The sample originates from a study of tissue T cells after allogeneic stem cell transplantation. Overall study results and limits: Tissue-detected TCR repertoire was only partly captured by blood and spleen T cells.

Time point in this sample: mouse harvest day 7 after allogeneic transplant. Mouse grafts combined 10^7 T-cell-depleted bone marrow cells with 10^6 splenic CD5+ T cells. The germline V gene encodes CDR1 NSHNY and CDR2 SYGAGN. V shed 1 base and J shed 3 bases, with 6 bases lying between them. The CDR3 covers 13 residues. The repertoire was sequenced with immunoSEQ multiplex PCR; TCRdb's copy has only in-frame clones and lacks some. The sample yields more than 1,500 clones, roughly half seen once. The rearrangement links TRBV13-1 to TRBJ2-5, with no clear D. Sequenced: spleen. This TCR derives from a female BALB/c mouse given C57BL/6 T cells with graft-versus-host disease after an allogeneic hematopoietic cell transplant. CDR3 sequence reads: CASSDPRQDTQYF. CDR3 DNA (partial): TGTGCCAGCAGTGATCCCAGACAAGACACCCAGTAC.